This T cell receptor (beta chain) was identified during a study of human T cells and chemical hapten exposure. Study findings and constraints: Each of the donors had alopecia, so their immune responses may not resemble those of healthy people.

This clonotype was picked up a small number of times. Its antigen remains unidentified. Noted time point: pre-sensitization, week 0. As for treatment: therapeutic diphenylcyclopropenone sensitization with weekly scalp DPC. Unfractionated whole blood yielded total RNA. Sample donors consisted of patients with alopecia, aged 18 to 70 years, who were suitable for DPC. TCRdb recomputed calls from the RACE reads with MiXCR, one row per CDR3 protein. The repertoire holds some 36,000 distinct CDR3 sequences, about 9.4% seen once, with 27% in the top ten. V lost 7 bases, J lost 7 bases, and 4 bases stayed unmatched. The germline V gene has CDR1 SQVTM and CDR2 ANQGSEA. The CDR3 is made up of 11 amino acids.

This TCR was sampled from a man over 45 with alopecia areata. Some clones in this sample may be carry-over from other donors' samples. Source: whole blood, taken in connection with sensitization to the hapten diphenylcyclopropenone (DPC). The chain couples TRBV29-1 to TRBJ2-7, with 10 bases matching TRBD1. The CDR3, as DNA: TGCAGCGGACAGGGGGCGGGGGAGCAGTACTTC. Its translation: CSGQGAGEQYF.